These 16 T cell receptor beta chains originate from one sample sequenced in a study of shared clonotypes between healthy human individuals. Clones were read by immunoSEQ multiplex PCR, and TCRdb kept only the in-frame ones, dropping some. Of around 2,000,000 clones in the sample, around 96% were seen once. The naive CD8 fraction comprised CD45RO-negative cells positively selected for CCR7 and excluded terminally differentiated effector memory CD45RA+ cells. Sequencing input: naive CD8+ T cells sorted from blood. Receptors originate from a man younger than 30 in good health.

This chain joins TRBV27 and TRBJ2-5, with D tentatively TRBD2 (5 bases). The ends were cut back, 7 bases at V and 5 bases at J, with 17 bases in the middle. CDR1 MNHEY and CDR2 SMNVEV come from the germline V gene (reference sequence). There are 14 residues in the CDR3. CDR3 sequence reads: CASTGLPPDETQYF. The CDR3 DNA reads TGTGCCAGCACTGGACTTCCCCCCGATGAGACCCAGTACTTC.

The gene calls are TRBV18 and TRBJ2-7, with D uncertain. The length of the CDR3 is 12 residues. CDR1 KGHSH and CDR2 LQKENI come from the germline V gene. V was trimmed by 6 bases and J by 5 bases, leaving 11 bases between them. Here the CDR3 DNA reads TGTGCCAGCTCCCGCGAGGCCCACGAGCAGTACTTC. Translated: CASSREAHEQYF.

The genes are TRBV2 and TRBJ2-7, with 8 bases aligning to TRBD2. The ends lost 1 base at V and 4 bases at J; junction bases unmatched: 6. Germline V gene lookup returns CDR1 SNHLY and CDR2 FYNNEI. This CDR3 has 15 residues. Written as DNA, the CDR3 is TGTGCCAGCAGTGAAGGGCACGGACTAGCATACGAGCAGTACTTC. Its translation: CASSEGHGLAYEQYF.

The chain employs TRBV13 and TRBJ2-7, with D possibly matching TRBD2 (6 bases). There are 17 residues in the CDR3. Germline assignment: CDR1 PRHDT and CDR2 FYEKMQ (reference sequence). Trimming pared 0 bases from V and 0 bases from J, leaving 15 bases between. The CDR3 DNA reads TGTGCCAGCAGCTTAGGCGGGCGGGGTCCTTACTCCTACGAGCAGTACTTC. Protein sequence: CASSLGGRGPYSYEQYF.

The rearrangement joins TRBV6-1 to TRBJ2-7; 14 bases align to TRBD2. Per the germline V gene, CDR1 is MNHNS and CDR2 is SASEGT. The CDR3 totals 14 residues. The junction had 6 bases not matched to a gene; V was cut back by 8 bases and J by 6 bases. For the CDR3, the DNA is TGTGCCAGCGGGACTAGCGGGAGTTTCTTCGAGCAGTACTTC. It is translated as CASGTSGSFFEQYF.

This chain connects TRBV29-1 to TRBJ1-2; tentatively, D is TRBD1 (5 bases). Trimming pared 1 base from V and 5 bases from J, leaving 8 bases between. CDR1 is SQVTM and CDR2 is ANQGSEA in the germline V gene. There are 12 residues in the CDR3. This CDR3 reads CSVEGQTYGYTF. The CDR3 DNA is TGCAGCGTTGAAGGACAGACTTATGGCTACACCTTC.

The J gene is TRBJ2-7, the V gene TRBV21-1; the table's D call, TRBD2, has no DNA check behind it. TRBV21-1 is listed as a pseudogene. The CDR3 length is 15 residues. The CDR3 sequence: CASSKVCRTRCALDF. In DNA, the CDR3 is TGTGCCAGCAGCAAAGTCTGTCGGACTAGGTGTGCTTTGGACTTC.

The CDR3 spells CASSIDGEGLDEQYF. CDR3 nucleotides: TGTGCCAGTAGTATCGACGGGGAGGGCCTGGACGAGCAGTACTTC. This chain joins TRBV19 and TRBJ2-7; 7 bases match TRBD2. Germline lookup yields CDR1 LNHDA and CDR2 SQIVND (reference sequence). This CDR3 has 15 residues. V shed 3 bases and J 5 bases; nucleotides not matched to a gene: 10. The entire variable domain, with the rest obtained from reference TRBV19 and TRBJ2-7, is as follows: DGGITQSPKYLFRKEGQNVTLSCEQNLNHDAMYWYRQDPGQGLRLIYYSQIVNDFQKGDIAEGYSVSREKKESFPLTVTSAQKNPTAFYLCASSIDGEGLDEQYFGPGTRLTVT.

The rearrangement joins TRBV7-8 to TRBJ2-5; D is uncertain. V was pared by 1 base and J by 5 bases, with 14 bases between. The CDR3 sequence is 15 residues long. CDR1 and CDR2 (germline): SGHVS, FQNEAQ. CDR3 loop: CASSLEGTSWETQYF. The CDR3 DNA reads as TGTGCCAGCAGCTTAGAAGGTACATCCTGGGAGACCCAGTACTTC.

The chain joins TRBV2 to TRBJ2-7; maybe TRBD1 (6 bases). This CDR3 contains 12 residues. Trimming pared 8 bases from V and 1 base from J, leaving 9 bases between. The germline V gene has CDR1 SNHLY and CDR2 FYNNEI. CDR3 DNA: TGTGCCAGCGAAGACAGGTCCTACGAGCAGTACTTC. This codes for CASEDRSYEQYF.

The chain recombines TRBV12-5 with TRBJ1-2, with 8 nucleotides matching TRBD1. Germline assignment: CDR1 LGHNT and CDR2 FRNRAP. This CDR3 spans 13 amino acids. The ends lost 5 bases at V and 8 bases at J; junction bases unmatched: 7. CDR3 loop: CASGPGQVLGYTF. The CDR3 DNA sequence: TGTGCTAGTGGTCCGGGACAGGTTTTGGGCTACACCTTC.

CDR3 nucleotide sequence: TGTGCCAGCAGTATTACAGGGGAGGGTCAGCCCCAGCATTTT. Amino acid sequence: CASSITGEGQPQHF. The V gene is TRBV6-6, the J gene TRBJ1-5; 7 bases fit TRBD1. The germline V gene has CDR1 MNHNY and CDR2 SVGAGI (reference sequence). The trim removed 5 bases at V and 6 bases at J, leaving 7 bases unmatched. The CDR3 runs to 14 residues.

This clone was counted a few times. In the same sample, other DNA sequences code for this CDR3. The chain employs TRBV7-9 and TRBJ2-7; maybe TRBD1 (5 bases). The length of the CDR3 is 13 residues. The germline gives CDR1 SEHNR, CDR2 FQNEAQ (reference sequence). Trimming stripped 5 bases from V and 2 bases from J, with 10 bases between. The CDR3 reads CASSPDRTYEQYF. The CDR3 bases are TGTGCCAGCAGCCCCGACAGAACCTACGAGCAGTACTTC.

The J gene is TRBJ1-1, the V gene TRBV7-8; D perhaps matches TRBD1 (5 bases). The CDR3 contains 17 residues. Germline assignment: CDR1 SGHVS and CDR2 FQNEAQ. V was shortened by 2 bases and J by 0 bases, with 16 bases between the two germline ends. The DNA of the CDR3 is TGTGCCAGCAGCTTACCTCGAACCGGGACGGTGAACACTGAAGCTTTCTTT. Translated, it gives CASSLPRTGTVNTEAFF. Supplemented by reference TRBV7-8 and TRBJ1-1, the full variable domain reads GAGVSQSPRYKVAKRGQDVALRCDPISGHVSLFWYQQALGQGPEFLTYFQNEAQLDKSGLPSDRFFAERPEGSVSTLKIQRTQQEDSAVYLCASSLPRTGTVNTEAFFGQGTRLTVV.

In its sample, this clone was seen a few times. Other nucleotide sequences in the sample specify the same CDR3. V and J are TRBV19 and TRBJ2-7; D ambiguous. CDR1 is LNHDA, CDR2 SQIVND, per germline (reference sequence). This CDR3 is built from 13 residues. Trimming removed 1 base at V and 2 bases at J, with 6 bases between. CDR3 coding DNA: TGTGCCAGTAGTATAGGTGGGGCCTACGAGCAGTACTTC. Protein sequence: CASSIGGAYEQYF. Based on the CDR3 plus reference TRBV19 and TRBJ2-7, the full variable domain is DGGITQSPKYLFRKEGQNVTLSCEQNLNHDAMYWYRQDPGQGLRLIYYSQIVNDFQKGDIAEGYSVSREKKESFPLTVTSAQKNPTAFYLCASSIGGAYEQYFGPGTRLTVT.

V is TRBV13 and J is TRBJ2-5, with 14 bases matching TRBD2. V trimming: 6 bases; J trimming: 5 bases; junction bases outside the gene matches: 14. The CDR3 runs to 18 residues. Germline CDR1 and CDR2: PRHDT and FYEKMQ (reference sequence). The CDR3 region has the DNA TGTGCCAGCAGTGAACAGCCGGGACTAGCGGGAGCGGGCGAGACCCAGTACTTC. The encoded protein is CASSEQPGLAGAGETQYF.